This is a list of T cell receptor beta chains from one sample in a study of CD8 T cells in Susac syndrome. TCRdb reprocessed the immunoSEQ multiplex PCR reads via MiXCR and lists one record per CDR3 protein. The sample shows about 120,000 distinct CDR3 sequences, 90% to 95% of them seen only once. Sequenced input: CD8+ T cells from PBMCs. The receptors derive from a human donor with Susac syndrome. The CDR3 runs from the conserved cysteine through the conserved F or W. A D gene is named only where the DNA matches it firmly. Only some rows state a clone size, as once, few, many or a class for expanded clones.

>TRBJ2-5|NA|TRBD1|TRBV3-1
CASSQGTGEVETQYF
TGTGCCAGCAGCCAAGGGACAGGGGAGGTGGAGACCCAGTACTTC
>TRBJ2-1|NA|NA|TRBV6-5
CASSSTGQSYNEQFF
TGTGCCAGCAGTTCGACAGGACAATCCTACAATGAGCAGTTCTTC
>TRBJ2-2|NA|TRBD1|TRBV3-1
CASSPDRVRGELFF
TGTGCCAGCAGCCCGGACAGGGTCCGCGGGGAGCTGTTTTTT
>TRBJ1-6|NA|TRBD1|TRBV5-6
CASRFGQGDSYNSPLHF
TGTGCCAGCAGATTCGGACAGGGTGACTCCTATAATTCACCCCTCCACTTT
>TRBJ2-1|NA|TRBD1|TRBV6-5
CASSRPGQLYNEQFF
TGTGCCAGCAGTCGCCCGGGACAGCTATACAATGAGCAGTTCTTC
>TRBJ1-4|NA|TRBD1|TRBV20-1
CSASTRTGPEKLFF
TGCAGTGCTAGCACCAGGACAGGGCCCGAAAAACTGTTTTTT
>TRBJ2-1|NA|TRBD2|TRBV20-1
CSAREAGEVDEQFF
TGCAGTGCTAGGGAAGCGGGAGAAGTTGATGAGCAGTTCTTC
>TRBJ2-5|NA|TRBD1|TRBV12-3/TRBV12-4
CASSQQGETQYF
TGTGCCAGCAGTCAACAGGGGGAGACCCAGTACTTC
>TRBJ2-7|NA|TRBD2|TRBV20-1
CSARASSGRAKDLYF
TGCAGTGCAAGAGCGTCTAGCGGGAGGGCCAAAGATTTGTACTTC
>TRBJ2-1|NA|NA|TRBV9
CASSPRTDNEQFF
TGTGCCAGCAGCCCGAGGACAGACAATGAGCAGTTCTTC
>TRBJ2-7|once|NA|TRBV12-3/TRBV12-4
CASSLGPDYEQYF
TGTGCCAGCAGCCTGGGACCCGACTACGAGCAGTACTTC
>TRBJ1-2|NA|TRBD1|TRBV19
CASSSTGLEGYTF
TGTGCCAGTAGTTCGACAGGGCTGGAAGGCTACACCTTC
>TRBJ2-2|NA|NA|TRBV11-2
CASSLTLTGNTGELFF
TGTGCCAGCAGCTTAACCCTGACAGGGAACACCGGGGAGCTGTTTTTT
>TRBJ1-2|once|NA|TRBV4-3
CASSQAHIPRGYTF
TGCGCCAGCAGCCAAGCCCACATACCTCGTGGCTACACCTTC
>TRBJ1-1|NA|NA|TRBV3-1
CASSLDTNTEAFF
TGTGCCAGCAGCCTGGACACAAACACTGAAGCTTTCTTT
>TRBJ2-7|NA|NA|TRBV20-1
CSANHEQYF
TGCAGTGCGAACCACGAGCAGTACTTC
>TRBJ2-1|NA|TRBD2|TRBV10-3
CAISESSVAGANYNEQFF
TGTGCCATCAGTGAGTCCAGTGTAGCGGGAGCAAACTACAATGAGCAGTTCTTC
>TRBJ2-1|few|TRBD2|TRBV6-2/TRBV6-3
CASSTTSGSAEQFF
TGTGCCAGCAGTACGACTAGCGGGAGTGCTGAGCAGTTCTTC
>TRBJ2-1|once|NA|TRBV27
CASSLAPASYNEQFF
TGTGCCAGCAGCCTAGCGCCAGCCTCCTACAATGAGCAGTTCTTC
>TRBJ1-1|NA|NA|TRBV5-1
CASSLPYGEGLYTEAFF
TGCGCCAGCAGCTTACCCTACGGGGAGGGGCTTTACACTGAAGCTTTCTTT
>TRBJ2-7|few|NA|TRBV12-3/TRBV12-4
CASSLGPEQYF
TGTGCCAGCAGTTTGGGACCTGAGCAGTACTTC
>TRBJ1-1|NA|NA|TRBV6-6
CASSYMRGNTEAFF
TGTGCCAGCAGTTACATGAGGGGGAACACTGAAGCTTTCTTT
>TRBJ1-2|once|NA|TRBV6-4
CASGGIANYGYTF
TGTGCCAGCGGGGGAATAGCTAACTATGGCTACACCTTC
>TRBJ2-2|NA|NA|TRBV12-3/TRBV12-4
CASSFPGDGELFF
TGTGCCAGCAGTTTCCCCGGTGACGGGGAGCTGTTTTTT
>TRBJ2-3|NA|NA|TRBV7-8
CASSPGAIRDFDTDTQYF
TGTGCCAGCAGCCCGGGGGCCATCCGGGACTTCGACACAGATACGCAGTATTTT
>TRBJ2-7|NA|TRBD1|TRBV3-1
CASSQDIETGTYEQYF
TGTGCCAGCAGCCAAGATATTGAGACAGGGACCTACGAGCAGTACTTC
>TRBJ2-1|NA|NA|TRBV5-1
CASSLVGGGSVYNEQFF
TGCGCCAGCAGCTTGGTAGGGGGCGGGAGCGTTTACAATGAGCAGTTCTTC
>TRBJ1-5|once|TRBD1|TRBV12-3/TRBV12-4
CASTAGTGDNQPQHF
TGTGCCAGCACCGCCGGGACAGGGGACAATCAGCCCCAGCATTTT
>TRBJ1-1|NA|NA|TRBV2
CASSDHGAEAFF
TGTGCCAGCAGTGATCACGGGGCTGAAGCTTTCTTT
>TRBJ2-1|NA|TRBD1|TRBV2
CANRQGRDNEQFF
TGTGCCAACCGACAGGGACGGGACAATGAGCAGTTCTTC
>TRBJ1-1|NA|NA|TRBV13
CASSQNNLEAFF
TGTGCCAGCAGCCAGAACAATTTGGAAGCTTTCTTT
>TRBJ2-5|NA|TRBD1|TRBV7-9
CASSPFWDRETQYF
TGTGCCAGCAGCCCATTTTGGGACAGAGAGACCCAGTACTTC
>TRBJ2-3|once|NA|TRBV20-1
CSARPSITTWGTDTQYF
TGCAGTGCTAGACCTAGCATCACCACGTGGGGCACAGATACGCAGTATTTT